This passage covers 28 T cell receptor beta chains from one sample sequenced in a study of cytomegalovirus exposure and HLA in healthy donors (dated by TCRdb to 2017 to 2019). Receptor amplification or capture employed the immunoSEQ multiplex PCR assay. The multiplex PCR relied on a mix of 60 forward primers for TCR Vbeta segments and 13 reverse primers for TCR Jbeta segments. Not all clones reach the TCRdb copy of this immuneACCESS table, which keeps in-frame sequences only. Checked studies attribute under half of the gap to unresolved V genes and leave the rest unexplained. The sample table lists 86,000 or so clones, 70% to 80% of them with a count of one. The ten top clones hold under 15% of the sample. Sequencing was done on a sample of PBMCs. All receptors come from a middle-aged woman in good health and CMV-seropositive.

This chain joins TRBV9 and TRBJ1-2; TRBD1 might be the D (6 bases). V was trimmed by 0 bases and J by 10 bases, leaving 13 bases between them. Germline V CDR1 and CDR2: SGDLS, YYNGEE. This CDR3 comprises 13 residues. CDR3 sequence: CASSVGGGLDYTF. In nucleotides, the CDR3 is TGTGCCAGCAGCGTAGGAGGGGGATTGGACTACACCTTC.

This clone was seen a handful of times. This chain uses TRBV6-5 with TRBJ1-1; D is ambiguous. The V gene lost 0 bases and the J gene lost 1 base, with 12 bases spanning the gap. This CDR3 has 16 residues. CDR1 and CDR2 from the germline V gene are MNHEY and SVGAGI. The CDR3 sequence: CASSYSIQRTNTEAFF. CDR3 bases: TGTGCCAGCAGTTACTCGATTCAGCGAACGAACACTGAAGCTTTCTTT.

The CDR3 loop is CASSRWANQPQHF. Here the CDR3 DNA reads TGCGCCAGCAGTCGGTGGGCCAATCAGCCCCAGCATTTT. The rearrangement uses TRBV5-1 and TRBJ1-5; D unclear. V was shortened by 5 bases and J by 3 bases, with 9 bases between the two germline ends. Germline values: CDR1 SGHRS, CDR2 YFSETQ. The CDR3 runs to 13 residues.

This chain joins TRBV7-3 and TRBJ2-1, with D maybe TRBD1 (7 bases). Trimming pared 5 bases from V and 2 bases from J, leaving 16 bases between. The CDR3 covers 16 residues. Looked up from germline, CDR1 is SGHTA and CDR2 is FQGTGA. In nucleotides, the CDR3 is TGTGCCAGCAGCCCCTCCAGGGGGGAAGCCTACAATGAGCAGTTCTTC. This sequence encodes CASSPSRGEAYNEQFF.

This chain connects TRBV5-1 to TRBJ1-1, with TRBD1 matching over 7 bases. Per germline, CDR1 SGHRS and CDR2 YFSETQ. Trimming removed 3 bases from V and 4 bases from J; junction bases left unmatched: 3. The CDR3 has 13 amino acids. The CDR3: CASSSTGVTEAFF. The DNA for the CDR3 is TGCGCCAGCAGCTCTACAGGGGTCACTGAAGCTTTCTTT.

The CDR3 protein is CASSLQGAGVQPQHF. The CDR3 DNA is TGTGCCAGCAGCTTACAGGGGGCAGGTGTTCAGCCCCAGCATTTT. The chain uses TRBV7-2 and TRBJ1-5; 8 bases are shared with TRBD1. V gave up 2 bases and J gave up 6 bases; unmatched junction bases: 6. Germline V lookup: CDR1 SGHTA, CDR2 FQGNSA. The CDR3 is 15 residues long.

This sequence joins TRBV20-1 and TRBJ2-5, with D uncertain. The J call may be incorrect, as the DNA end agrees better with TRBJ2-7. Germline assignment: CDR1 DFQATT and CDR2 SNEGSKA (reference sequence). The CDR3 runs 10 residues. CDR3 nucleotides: TGCAGTGCTAGTGATCACGAGCAGTACTTC. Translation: CSASDHEQYF.

Here the CDR3 reads CASSAGAYGYTF. The CDR3 region has the DNA TGTGCCAGCAGTGCAGGGGCCTATGGCTACACCTTC. V usage is TRBV2 and J usage is TRBJ1-2; maybe TRBD1 (6 bases). Germline-derived CDR1 and CDR2 are SNHLY and FYNNEI. The germline V and J ends were trimmed by 4 bases and 4 bases, with 7 bases remaining between them. The CDR3 runs 12 residues. The variable domain in full, with the rest retrieved from reference TRBV2 and TRBJ1-2, is EPEVTQTPSHQVTQMGQEVILRCVPISNHLYFYWYRQILGQKVEFLVSFYNNEISEKSEIFDDQFSVERPDGSNFTLKIRSTKLEDSAMYFCASSAGAYGYTFGSGTRLTVV.

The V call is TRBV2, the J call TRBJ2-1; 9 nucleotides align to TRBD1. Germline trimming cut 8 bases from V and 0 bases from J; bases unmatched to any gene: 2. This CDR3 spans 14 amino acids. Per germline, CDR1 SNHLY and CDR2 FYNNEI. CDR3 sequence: CASGTGNSYNEQFF. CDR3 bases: TGTGCCAGCGGGACAGGGAACTCCTACAATGAGCAGTTCTTC.

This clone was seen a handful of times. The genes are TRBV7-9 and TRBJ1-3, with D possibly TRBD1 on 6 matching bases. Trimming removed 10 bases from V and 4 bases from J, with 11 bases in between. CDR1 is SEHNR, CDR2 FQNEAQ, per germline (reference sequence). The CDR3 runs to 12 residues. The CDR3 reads CAIAGVGNTIYF. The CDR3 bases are TGTGCCATAGCAGGGGTCGGAAACACCATATATTTT.

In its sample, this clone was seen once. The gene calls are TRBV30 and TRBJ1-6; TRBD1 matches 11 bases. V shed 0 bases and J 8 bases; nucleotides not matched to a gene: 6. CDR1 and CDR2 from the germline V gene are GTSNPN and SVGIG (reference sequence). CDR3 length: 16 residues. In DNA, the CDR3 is TGTGCCTGGAGTGTTGGGTGGGACAGGGGGGATTCACCCCTCCACTTT. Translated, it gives CAWSVGWDRGDSPLHF.

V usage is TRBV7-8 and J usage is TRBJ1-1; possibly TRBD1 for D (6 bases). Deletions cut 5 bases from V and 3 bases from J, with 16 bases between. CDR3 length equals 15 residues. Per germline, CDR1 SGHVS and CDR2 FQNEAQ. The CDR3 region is CASSTRTDLYTEAFF. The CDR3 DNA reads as TGTGCCAGCAGCACACGGACAGATCTATACACTGAAGCTTTCTTT.

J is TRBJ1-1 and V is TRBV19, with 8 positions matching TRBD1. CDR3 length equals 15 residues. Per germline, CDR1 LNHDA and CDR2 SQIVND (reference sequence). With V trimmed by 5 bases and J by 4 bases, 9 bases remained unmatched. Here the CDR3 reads CASSSDRGATTEAFF. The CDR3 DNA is TGTGCCAGTAGTTCCGACAGGGGAGCTACCACTGAAGCTTTCTTT.

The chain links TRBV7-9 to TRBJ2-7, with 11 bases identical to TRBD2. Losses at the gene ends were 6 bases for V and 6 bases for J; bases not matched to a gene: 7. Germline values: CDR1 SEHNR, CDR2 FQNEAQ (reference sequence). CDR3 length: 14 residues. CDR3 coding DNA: TGTGCCAGCAGGATAGCGGGAGGGCCGAGCGAGCAGTACTTC. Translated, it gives CASRIAGGPSEQYF.

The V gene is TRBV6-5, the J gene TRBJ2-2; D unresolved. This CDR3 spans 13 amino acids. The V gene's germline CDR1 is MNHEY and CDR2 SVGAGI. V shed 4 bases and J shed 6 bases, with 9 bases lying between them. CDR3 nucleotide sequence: TGTGCCAGCAGTTCCCCACTGGCCGGGGAGCTGTTTTTT. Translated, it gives CASSSPLAGELFF.

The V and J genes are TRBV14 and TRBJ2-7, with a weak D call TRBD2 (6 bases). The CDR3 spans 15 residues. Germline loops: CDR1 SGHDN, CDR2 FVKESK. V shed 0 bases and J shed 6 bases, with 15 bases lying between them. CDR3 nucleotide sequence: TGTGCCAGCAGCCAAGATTCGGGAGAAAGGCGCGAGCAGTACTTC. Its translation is CASSQDSGERREQYF.

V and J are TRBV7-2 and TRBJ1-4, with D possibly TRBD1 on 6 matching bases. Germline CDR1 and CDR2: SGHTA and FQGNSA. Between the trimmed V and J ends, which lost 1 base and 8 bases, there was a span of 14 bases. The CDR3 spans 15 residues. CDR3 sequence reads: CASSLGGQGGEKLFF. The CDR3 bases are TGTGCCAGCAGCTTAGGGGGGCAGGGAGGGGAAAAACTGTTTTTT.

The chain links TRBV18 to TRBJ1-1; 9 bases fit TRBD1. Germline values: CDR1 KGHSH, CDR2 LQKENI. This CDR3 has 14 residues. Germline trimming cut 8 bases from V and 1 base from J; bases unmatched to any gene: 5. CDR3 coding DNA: TGTGCCAGCGGACAACAGGGGGCGAACACTGAAGCTTTCTTT. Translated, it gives CASGQQGANTEAFF. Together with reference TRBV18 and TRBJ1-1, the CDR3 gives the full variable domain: NAGVMQNPRHLVRRRGQEARLRCSPMKGHSHVYWYRQLPEEGLKFMVYLQKENIIDESGMPKERFSAEFPKEGPSILRIQQVVRGDSAAYFCASGQQGANTEAFFGQGTRLTVV.

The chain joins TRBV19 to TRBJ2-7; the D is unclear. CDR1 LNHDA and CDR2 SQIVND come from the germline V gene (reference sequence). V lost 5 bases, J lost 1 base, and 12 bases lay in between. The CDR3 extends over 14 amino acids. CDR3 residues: CASSVTPTSYEQYF. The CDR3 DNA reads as TGTGCCAGTAGTGTAACCCCCACTTCCTACGAGCAGTACTTC.

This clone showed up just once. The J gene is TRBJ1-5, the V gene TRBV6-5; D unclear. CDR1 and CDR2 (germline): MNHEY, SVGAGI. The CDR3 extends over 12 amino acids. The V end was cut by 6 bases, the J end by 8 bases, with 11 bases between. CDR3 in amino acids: CASSSPREPQHF. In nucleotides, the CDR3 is TGTGCCAGCAGCTCCCCGAGGGAGCCCCAGCATTTT.

CDR3 region: CASSSQGANTEAFF. As DNA, the CDR3 is TGTGCCAGTAGTTCCCAGGGGGCGAACACTGAAGCTTTCTTT. The V gene is TRBV19, the J gene TRBJ1-1, with 8 bases lining up with TRBD1. Germline CDR1 is LNHDA and CDR2 is SQIVND (reference sequence). V lost 5 bases, J lost 1 base, and 3 bases stayed unmatched. The CDR3 runs 14 residues.

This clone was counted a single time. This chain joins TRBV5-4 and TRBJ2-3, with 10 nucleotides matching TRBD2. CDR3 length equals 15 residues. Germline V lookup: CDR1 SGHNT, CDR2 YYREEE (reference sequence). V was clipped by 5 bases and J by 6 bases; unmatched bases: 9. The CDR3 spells CASRPTSGPLDTQYF. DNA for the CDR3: TGTGCCAGCAGGCCGACTAGCGGGCCTCTGGATACGCAGTATTTT.

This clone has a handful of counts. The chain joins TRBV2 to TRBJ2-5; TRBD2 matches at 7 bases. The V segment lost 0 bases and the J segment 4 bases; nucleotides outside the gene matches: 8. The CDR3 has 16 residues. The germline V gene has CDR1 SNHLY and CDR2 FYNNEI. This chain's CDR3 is CASSEAGAGRGETQYF. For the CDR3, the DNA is TGTGCCAGCAGTGAAGCCGGAGCGGGGAGGGGAGAGACCCAGTACTTC.

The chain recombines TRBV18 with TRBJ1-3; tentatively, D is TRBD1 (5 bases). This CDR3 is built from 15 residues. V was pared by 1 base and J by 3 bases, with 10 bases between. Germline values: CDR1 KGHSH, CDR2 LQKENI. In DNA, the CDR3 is TGTGCCAGCTCACCACTTGCGGGGGATGGAAACACCATATATTTT. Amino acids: CASSPLAGDGNTIYF.

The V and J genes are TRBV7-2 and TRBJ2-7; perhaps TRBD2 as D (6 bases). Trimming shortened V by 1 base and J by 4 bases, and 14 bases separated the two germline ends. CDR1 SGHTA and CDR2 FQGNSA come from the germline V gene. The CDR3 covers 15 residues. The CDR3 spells CASSLGGGLRYEQYF. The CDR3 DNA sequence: TGTGCCAGCAGCTTAGGTGGGGGGTTACGGTACGAGCAGTACTTC.

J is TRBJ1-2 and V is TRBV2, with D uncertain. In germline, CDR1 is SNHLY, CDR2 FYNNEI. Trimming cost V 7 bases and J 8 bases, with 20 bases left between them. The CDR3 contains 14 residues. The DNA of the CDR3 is TGTGCCAGCATACCTCTGGGAGGGCTACAGGGCTACACCTTC. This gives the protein CASIPLGGLQGYTF.

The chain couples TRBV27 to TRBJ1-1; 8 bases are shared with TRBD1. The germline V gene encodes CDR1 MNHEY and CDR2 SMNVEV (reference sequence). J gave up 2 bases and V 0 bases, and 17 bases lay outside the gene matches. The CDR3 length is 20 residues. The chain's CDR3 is CASSLSTLGVGQGQNTEAFF. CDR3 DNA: TGTGCCAGCAGTTTATCGACCCTGGGTGTTGGACAGGGTCAAAACACTGAAGCTTTCTTT.

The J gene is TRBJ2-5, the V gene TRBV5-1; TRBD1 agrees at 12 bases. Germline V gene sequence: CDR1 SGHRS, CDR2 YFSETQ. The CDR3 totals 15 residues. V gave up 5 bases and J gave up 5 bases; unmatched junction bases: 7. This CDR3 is CASSTGQGAGETQYF. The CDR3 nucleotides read TGCGCCAGCAGTACGGGACAGGGGGCTGGGGAGACCCAGTACTTC.